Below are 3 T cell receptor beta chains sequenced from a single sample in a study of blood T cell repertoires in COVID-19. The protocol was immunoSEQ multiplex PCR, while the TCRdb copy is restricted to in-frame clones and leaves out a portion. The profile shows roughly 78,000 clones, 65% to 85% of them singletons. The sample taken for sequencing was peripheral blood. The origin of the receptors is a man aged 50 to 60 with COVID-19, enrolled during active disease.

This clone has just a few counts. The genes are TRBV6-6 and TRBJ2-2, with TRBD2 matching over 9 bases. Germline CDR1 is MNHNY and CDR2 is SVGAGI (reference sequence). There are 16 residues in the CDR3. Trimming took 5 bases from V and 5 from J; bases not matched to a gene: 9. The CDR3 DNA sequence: TGTGCCAGCAGTCTCGGGGGTAGCGGGAGAACCGGGGAGCTGTTTTTT. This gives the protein CASSLGGSGRTGELFF.

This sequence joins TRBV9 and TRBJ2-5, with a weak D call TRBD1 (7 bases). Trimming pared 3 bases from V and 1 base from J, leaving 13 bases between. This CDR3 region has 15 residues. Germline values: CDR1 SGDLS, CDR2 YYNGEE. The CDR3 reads CASSEEGAGQETQYF. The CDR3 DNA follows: TGTGCCAGCAGCGAGGAGGGGGCTGGCCAAGAGACCCAGTACTTC. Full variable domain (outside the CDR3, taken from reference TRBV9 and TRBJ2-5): DSGVTQTPKHLITATGQRVTLRCSPRSGDLSVYWYQQSLDQGLQFLIQYYNGEERAKGNILERFSAQQFPDLHSELNLSSLELGDSALYFCASSEEGAGQETQYFGPGTRLLVL.

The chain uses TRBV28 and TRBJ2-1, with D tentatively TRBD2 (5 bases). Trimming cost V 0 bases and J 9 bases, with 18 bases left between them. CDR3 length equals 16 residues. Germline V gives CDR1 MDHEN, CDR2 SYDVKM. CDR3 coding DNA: TGTGCCAGCAGTTTATGGGGGTCCCCGCGAGGGCCTGAGCAGTTCTTC. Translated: CASSLWGSPRGPEQFF.